This TCR beta chain was profiled in a study of blood T cells in healthy people across ages. Study findings and constraints: Donors of long life had a larger count of naive CD4+ cells and greater diversity than aged donors.

For the second PCR, which ran for 7 to 11 cycles, a sample-barcoded 5' primer and a J-beta primer mix were used. In TCRdb, the 5' RACE reads were re-called with MiXCR into one record per CDR3 protein. Of approximately 1.5 million distinct CDR3 sequences listed, approximately 42% were seen once; the top ten hold 4%. This clonotype was counted between two and nine times. Its target is not known. Germline CDR1 is ENHRY and CDR2 is SYGVKD. The V and J ends lost 5 bases and 0 bases respectively, with 11 bases between them. The CDR3 loop spans 14 amino acids. Each sample yielded at least 6.5 million isolated PBMCs.

The clonotype was recovered from a woman between 18 and 29 years old in good health. Sequencing input: blood. The rearrangement links TRBV10-3 to TRBJ2-7; possible D gene TRBD1, 6 bases. The CDR3 protein is CAISSTRGSYEQYF. The CDR3 nucleotides are TGTGCCATCAGTTCTACCAGGGGCTCCTACGAGCAGTACTTC.